What follows is one T cell receptor beta chain and its context. Trimming cost V 1 base and J 8 bases; bases outside gene matches: 9. CDR1 is ENHRY and CDR2 is SYGVKD in the germline V gene. CDR3 size: 16 residues. The data originate from a study of T cell responses to AZD1222 COVID-19 vaccine. Profiling relied on immunoSEQ multiplex PCR, and the TCRdb table lists in-frame clones only, not all of them. This table has 170,000 or so clones, around 94% appearing once. The chain uses TRBV10-3 and TRBJ1-2, with 11 bases lining up with TRBD1. The sequences come from peripheral blood, collected on day 0 of AZD1222 vaccination. This TCR derives from an adult in good health. CDR3 protein: CAISEWVGQGAGGYTF. CDR3 DNA sequence: TGTGCCATCAGTGAGTGGGTAGGACAGGGGGCAGGCGGCTACACCTTC.